A single TCR beta chain is shown here with its context. V dropped 1 base and J dropped 5; count of bases not matched to a gene: 17. This CDR3 is 20 amino acids long. Germline V gene sequence: CDR1 SGHNT, CDR2 YYREEE (reference sequence). The sample belongs to a study of technical replicates of blood from a handful of donors. Measured with immunoSEQ multiplex PCR; TCRdb has only the in-frame clones, and not every one. Among around 76,000 clones listed, 90% to 95% were seen once. The gene calls are TRBV5-4 and TRBJ1-4, with 10 nucleotides matching TRBD1. The clonotype originates from a human donor in good health. The sequencing input was T cells isolated from PBMCs. CDR3 loop: CASSLHSLRDRGGSNEKLFF. DNA for the CDR3: TGTGCCAGCAGCTTGCATAGTCTGCGGGACAGGGGAGGGTCAAATGAAAAACTGTTTTTT.